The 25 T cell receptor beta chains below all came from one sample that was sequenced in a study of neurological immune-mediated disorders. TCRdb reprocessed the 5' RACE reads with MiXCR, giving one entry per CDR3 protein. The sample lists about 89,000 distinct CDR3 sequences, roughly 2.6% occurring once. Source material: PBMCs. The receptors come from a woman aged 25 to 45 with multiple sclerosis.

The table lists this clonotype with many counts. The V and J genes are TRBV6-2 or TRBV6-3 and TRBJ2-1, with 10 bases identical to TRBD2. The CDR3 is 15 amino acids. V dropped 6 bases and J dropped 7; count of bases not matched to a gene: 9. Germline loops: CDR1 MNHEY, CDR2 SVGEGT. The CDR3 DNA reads TGTGCCAGCAGCCCGTGGAGCGGGAGGGGTAATGAGCAGTTCTTC. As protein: CASSPWSGRGNEQFF.

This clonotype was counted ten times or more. The CDR3 protein is CASRNRVGRETQYF. CDR3 DNA: TGTGCCAGCAGGAACAGGGTCGGTAGGGAGACCCAGTACTTC. The chain carries TRBV28 and TRBJ2-5, with D possibly TRBD1 on 6 matching bases. From germline, CDR1 is MDHEN and CDR2 SYDVKM. V was shortened by 6 bases and J by 5 bases, with 16 bases between the two germline ends. The CDR3 is 14 amino acids.

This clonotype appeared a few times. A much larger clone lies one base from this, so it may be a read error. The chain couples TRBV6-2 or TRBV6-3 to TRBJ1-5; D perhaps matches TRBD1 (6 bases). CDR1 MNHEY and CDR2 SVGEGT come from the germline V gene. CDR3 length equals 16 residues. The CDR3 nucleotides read TGTGCCAGCAGTCCCTTCATGACAGGCCGGCGATCGCCCCAGAATTTT. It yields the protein CASSPFMTGRRSPQNF.

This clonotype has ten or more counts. CDR3 residues: CATRSSASQPQHF. In DNA, the CDR3 is TGTGCCACCAGATCGTCCGCGTCTCAGCCCCAGCATTTT. This rearrangement joins TRBV15 to TRBJ1-5, with D uncertain. Germline V CDR1 and CDR2: LNHNV, YYDKDF (reference sequence). The CDR3 consists of 13 residues. Deletions cut 6 bases from V and 6 bases from J, with 12 bases between.

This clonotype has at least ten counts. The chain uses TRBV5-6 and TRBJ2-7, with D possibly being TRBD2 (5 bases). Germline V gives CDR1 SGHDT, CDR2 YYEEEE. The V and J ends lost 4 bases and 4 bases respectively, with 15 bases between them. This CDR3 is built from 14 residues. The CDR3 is CASSPGVGLYEQYF. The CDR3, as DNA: TGTGCCAGCAGCCCCGGGGTAGGGCTGTACGAGCAGTACTTC.

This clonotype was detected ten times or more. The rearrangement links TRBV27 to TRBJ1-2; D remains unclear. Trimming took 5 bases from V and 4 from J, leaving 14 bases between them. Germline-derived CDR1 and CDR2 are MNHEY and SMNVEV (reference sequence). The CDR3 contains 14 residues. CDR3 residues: CASSPSWGAYGYTF. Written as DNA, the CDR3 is TGTGCCAGCAGTCCCTCGTGGGGAGCCTATGGCTACACCTTC.

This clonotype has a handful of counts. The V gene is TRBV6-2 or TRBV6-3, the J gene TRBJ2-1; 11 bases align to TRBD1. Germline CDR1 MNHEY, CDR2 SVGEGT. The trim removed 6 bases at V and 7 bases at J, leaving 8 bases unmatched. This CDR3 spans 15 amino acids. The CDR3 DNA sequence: TGTGCCAGCAGCGCGGGACAGGGGGATTCTAATGAGCAGTTCTTC. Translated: CASSAGQGDSNEQFF.

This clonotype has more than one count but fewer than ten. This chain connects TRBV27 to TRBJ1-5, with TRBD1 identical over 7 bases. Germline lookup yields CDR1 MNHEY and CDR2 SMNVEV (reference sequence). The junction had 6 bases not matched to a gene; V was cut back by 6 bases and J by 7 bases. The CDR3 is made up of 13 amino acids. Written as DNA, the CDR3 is TGTGCCAGCAGCCGGACAGGTCTCCAGCCCCAGCATTTT. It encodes CASSRTGLQPQHF.

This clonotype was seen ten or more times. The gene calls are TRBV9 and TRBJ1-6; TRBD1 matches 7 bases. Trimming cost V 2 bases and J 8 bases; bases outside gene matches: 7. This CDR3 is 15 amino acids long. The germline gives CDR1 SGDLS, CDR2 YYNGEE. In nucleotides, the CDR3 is TGTGCCAGCAGCGTCCGGGCAGGGGGGGATTCACCCCTCCACTTT. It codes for CASSVRAGGDSPLHF.

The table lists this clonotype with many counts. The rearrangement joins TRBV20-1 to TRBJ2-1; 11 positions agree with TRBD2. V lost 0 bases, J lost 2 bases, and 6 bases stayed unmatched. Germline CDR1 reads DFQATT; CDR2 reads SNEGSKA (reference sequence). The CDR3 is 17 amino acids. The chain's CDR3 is CSARDSLSGGAYNEQFF. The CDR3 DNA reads TGCAGTGCTAGAGATTCCCTTAGCGGGGGGGCCTACAATGAGCAGTTCTTC.

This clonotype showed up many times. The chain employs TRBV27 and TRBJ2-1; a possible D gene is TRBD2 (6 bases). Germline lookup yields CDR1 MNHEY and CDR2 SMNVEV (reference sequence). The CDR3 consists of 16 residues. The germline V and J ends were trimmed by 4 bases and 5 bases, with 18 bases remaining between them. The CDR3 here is CASSSATSLGNNEQFF. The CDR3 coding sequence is TGTGCCAGCAGTTCCGCGACTAGTTTGGGAAACAATGAGCAGTTCTTC.

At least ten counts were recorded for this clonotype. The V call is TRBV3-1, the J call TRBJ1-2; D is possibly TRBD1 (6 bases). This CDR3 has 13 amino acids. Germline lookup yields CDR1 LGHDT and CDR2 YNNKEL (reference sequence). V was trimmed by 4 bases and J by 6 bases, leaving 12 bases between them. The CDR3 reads CASSREQGNGYTF. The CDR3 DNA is TGTGCCAGCAGCCGAGAACAGGGAAATGGCTACACCTTC.

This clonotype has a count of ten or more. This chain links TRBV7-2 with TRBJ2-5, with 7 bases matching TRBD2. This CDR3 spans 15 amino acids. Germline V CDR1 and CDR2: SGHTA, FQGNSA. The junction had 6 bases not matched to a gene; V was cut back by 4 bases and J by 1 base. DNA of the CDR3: TGTGCCAGCAGCTCCGAGACTAGCACCCAAGAGACCCAGTACTTC. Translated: CASSSETSTQETQYF.

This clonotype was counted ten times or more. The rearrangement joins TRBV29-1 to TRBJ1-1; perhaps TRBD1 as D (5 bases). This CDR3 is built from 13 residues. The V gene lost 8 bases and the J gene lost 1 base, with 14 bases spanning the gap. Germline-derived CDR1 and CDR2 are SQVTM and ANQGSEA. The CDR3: CSRVYTGNTEAFF. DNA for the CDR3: TGCAGCCGGGTTTATACAGGGAACACTGAAGCTTTCTTT.

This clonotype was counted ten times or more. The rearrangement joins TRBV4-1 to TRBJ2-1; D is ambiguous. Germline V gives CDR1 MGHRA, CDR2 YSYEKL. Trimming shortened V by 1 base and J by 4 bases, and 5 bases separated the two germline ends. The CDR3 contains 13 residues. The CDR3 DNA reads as TGCGCCAGCAGCCAAGCCTTTTACAATGAGCAGTTCTTC. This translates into CASSQAFYNEQFF.

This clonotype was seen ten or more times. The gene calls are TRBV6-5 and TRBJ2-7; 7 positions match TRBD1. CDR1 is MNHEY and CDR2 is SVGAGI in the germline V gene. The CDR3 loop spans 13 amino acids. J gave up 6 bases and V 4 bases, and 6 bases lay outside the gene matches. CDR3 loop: CASSSLSGGEQYF. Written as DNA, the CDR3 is TGTGCCAGCAGTTCACTATCAGGGGGCGAGCAGTACTTC.

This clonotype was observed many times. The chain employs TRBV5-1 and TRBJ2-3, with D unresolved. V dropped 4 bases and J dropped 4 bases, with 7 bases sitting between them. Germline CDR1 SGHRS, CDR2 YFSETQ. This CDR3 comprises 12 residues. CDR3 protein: CASSGGADTQYF. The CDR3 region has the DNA TGCGCCAGCAGCGGCGGAGCAGATACGCAGTATTTT.

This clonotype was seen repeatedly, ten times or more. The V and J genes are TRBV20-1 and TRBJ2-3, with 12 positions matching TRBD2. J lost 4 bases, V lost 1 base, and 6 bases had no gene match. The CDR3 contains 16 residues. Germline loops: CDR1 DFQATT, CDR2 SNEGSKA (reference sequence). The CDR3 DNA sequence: TGCAGTGCTAGAGGGAGACTAGCGGGAGTATCAGATACGCAGTATTTT. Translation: CSARGRLAGVSDTQYF.

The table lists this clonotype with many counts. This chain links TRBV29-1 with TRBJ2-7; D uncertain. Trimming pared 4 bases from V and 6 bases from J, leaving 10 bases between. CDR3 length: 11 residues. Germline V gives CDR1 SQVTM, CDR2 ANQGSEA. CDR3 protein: CSVGNQIEQYF. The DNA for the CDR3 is TGCAGCGTTGGTAACCAAATCGAGCAGTACTTC.

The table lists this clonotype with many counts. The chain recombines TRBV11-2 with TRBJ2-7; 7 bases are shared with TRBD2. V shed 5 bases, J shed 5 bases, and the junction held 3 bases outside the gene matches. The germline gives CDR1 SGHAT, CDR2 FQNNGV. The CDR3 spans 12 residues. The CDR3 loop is CASSPGGDEQYF. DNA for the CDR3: TGTGCCAGCAGCCCTGGGGGGGACGAGCAGTACTTC.

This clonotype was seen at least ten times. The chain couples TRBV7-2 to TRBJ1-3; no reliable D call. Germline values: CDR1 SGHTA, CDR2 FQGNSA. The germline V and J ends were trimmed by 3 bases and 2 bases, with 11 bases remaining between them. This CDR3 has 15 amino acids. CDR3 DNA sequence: TGTGCCAGCAGCTTTTATGTGCAGACTGGAAACACCATATATTTT. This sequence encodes CASSFYVQTGNTIYF.

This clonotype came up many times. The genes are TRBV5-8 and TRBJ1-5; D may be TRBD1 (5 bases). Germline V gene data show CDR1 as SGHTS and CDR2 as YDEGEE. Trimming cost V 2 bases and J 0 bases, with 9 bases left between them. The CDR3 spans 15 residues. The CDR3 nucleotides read TGTGCCAGCAGCTTAAGGGGTTATAGCAATCAGCCCCAGCATTTT. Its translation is CASSLRGYSNQPQHF.

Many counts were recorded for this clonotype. The CDR3 protein is CAISESSREGGYTF. The CDR3 bases are TGTGCCATCAGTGAGTCGAGCAGGGAAGGTGGCTACACCTTC. The genes are TRBV10-3 and TRBJ1-2; a weak D match, TRBD1 (5 bases). V dropped 0 bases and J dropped 7 bases, with 12 bases sitting between them. The CDR3 consists of 14 residues. CDR1 is ENHRY and CDR2 is SYGVKD in the germline V gene.

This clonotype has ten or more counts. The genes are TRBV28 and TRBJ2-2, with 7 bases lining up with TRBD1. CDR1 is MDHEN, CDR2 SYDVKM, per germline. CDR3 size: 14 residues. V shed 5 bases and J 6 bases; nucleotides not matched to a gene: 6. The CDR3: CASSLDRVSGELFF. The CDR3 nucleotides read TGTGCCAGCAGTCTCGACAGGGTGTCCGGGGAGCTGTTTTTT. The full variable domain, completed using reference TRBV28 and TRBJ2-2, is DVKVTQSSRYLVKRTGEKVFLECVQDMDHENMFWYRQDPGLGLRLIYFSYDVKMKEKGDIPEGYSVSREKKERFSLILESASTNQTSMYLCASSLDRVSGELFFGEGSRLTVL.

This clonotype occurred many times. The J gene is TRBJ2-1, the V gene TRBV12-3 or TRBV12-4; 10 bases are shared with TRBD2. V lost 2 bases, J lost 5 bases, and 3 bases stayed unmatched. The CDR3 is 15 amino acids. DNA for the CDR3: TGTGCCAGCAGTTTACCTAGCGGGGGAAACAATGAGCAGTTCTTC. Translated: CASSLPSGGNNEQFF.